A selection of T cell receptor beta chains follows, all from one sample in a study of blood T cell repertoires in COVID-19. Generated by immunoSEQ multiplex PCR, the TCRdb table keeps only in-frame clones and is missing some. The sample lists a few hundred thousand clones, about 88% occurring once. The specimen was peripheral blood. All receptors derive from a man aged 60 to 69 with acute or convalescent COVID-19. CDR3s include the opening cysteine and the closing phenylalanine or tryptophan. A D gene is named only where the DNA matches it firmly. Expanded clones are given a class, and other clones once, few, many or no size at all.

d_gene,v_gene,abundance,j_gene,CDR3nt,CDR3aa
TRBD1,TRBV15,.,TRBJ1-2,TGTGCCACCAGCAGAGACATGGGACAGGGGGAATGGTATGGCTACACCTTC,CATSRDMGQGEWYGYTF
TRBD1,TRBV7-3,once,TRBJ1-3,TGTGCCAGCCCCTTTGGGGCACCCAGGGGGAACACCATATATTTT,CASPFGAPRGNTIYF
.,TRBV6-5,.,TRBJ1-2,TGTGCCAGCAGTTACTCGATAATGAACAGAGCCTATGGCTACACCTTC,CASSYSIMNRAYGYTF
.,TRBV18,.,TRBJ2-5,TGTGCCAGCTCACCACAAGGGGTCCTAGCGCGAGAGACCCAGTACTTC,CASSPQGVLARETQYF
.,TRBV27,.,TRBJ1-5,TGTGCCAGCAGACCCTTGGAGGGCAATCAGCCCCAGCATTTT,CASRPLEGNQPQHF
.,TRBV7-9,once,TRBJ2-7,TGTGCCAGCAGCCCAGGTACGGGGGAGCAGTACTTC,CASSPGTGEQYF
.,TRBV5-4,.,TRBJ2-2,TGTGCCAGCAGCTCACAGGGCCCAAACACCGGGGAGCTGTTTTTT,CASSSQGPNTGELFF
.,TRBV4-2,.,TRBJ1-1,TGTGCCAGCAGCCAAGTCAACACCAACACTGAAGCTTTCTTT,CASSQVNTNTEAFF
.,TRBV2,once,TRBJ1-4,TGTGCCAGCAGTGCGGGGCAGGGGTCTGAAAAACTGTTTTTT,CASSAGQGSEKLFF
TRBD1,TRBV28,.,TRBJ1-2,TGTGCCAGCAACGACAGGGGCCATGGCTACACCTTC,CASNDRGHGYTF
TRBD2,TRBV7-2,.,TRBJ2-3,TGTGCCAGCAGCCTTCTAGCGGGTCCGGGCGGAGATACGCAGTATTTT,CASSLLAGPGGDTQYF
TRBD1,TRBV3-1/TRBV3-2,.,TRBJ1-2,TGTGCCAGCAGCCACCAACAGGGGGCGGTTGGCTACACCTTC,CASSHQQGAVGYTF
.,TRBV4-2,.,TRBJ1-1,TGTGCCAGCAGCCAAGAGGACAGTTTGGACACTGAAGCTTTCTTT,CASSQEDSLDTEAFF
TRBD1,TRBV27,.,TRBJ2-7,TGTGCCAGCAGTGCCAGGGGGCGCAGGGGCGAGCAGTACTTC,CASSARGRRGEQYF
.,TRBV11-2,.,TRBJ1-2,TGTGCCAGCAGCTTAGAGTGGAGCCCCGGCTACACCTTC,CASSLEWSPGYTF
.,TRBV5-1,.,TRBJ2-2,TGCGCCAGCAGCTTCGGCCTAGAGGTCGGGGAGCTGTTTTTT,CASSFGLEVGELFF
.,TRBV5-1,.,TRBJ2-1,TGCGCCAGCAGCCGTCCGGGGGACGGCAATGAGCAGTTCTTC,CASSRPGDGNEQFF